A single sample is the source of the 3 T cell receptor beta chains below, sequenced in a study of T cells in localized non-small cell lung cancer. TCRdb keeps only in-frame clones here, not all; method: immunoSEQ multiplex PCR. The data hold roughly 26,000 clones, with 75% to 90% observed a single time. The sequences come from peripheral blood, collected before any cancer treatment. The receptor source for this set is a female donor at least 60 years old with stage II squamous cell lung carcinoma.

This clone was seen just once. J is TRBJ1-5 and V is TRBV2; TRBD1 aligns across 7 bases. CDR3 length: 15 amino acids. Germline values: CDR1 SNHLY, CDR2 FYNNEI. The V segment lost 6 bases and the J segment 0 bases; nucleotides outside the gene matches: 5. The CDR3 DNA is TGTGCCAGCAGCCTACAGGGGAATAGCAATCAGCCCCAGCATTTT. Protein sequence: CASSLQGNSNQPQHF. The complete variable domain, with remaining parts taken from reference TRBV2 and TRBJ1-5, reads EPEVTQTPSHQVTQMGQEVILRCVPISNHLYFYWYRQILGQKVEFLVSFYNNEISEKSEIFDDQFSVERPDGSNFTLKIRSTKLEDSAMYFCASSLQGNSNQPQHFGDGTRLSIL.

A single count supports this clone. The rearrangement joins TRBV6-5 to TRBJ1-2; TRBD1 aligns across 7 bases. There are 15 residues in the CDR3. V shed 7 bases and J 1 base; nucleotides not matched to a gene: 9. CDR1 is MNHEY and CDR2 is SVGAGI in the germline V gene. CDR3 region: CASKAGGQNNYGYTF. The CDR3 DNA reads as TGTGCCAGCAAGGCGGGGGGACAGAATAACTATGGCTACACCTTC.

This chain connects TRBV19 to TRBJ2-3; maybe TRBD1 (5 bases). The germline V and J ends were trimmed by 0 bases and 7 bases, with 11 bases remaining between them. CDR3 size: 14 residues. Germline-derived CDR1 and CDR2 are LNHDA and SQIVND (reference sequence). The CDR3 DNA follows: TGTGCCAGTAGTATAGAAGGGGCACAGTATACGCAGTATTTT. Residues: CASSIEGAQYTQYF.